The 8 T cell receptor beta chains given below trace back to one sample, sequenced in a study of regulatory T cells in long-lasting Graves disease (dated by TCRdb to the early 2020s). The time point label of this sample denotes: newly diagnosed GD, antithyroid drugs for less than 3 months. For both TCR sequencing and RNA sequencing, RNA was extracted from PBMCs using TRIzol. Libraries were constructed by multiplex PCR. The reads were generated on an Illumina HiSeq 4000. TCR beta libraries were built with iRepertoire HTBI primers and Arm-PCR amplification of CDR3 regions. TCRdb redid the processing of the public reads, applying fastp at Q25 and MiXCR, and retained in-frame beta chains. Rows matching on CDR3 protein sequence are summarized as one entry with the most common DNA and genes. A total of hundreds of thousands of distinct CDR3 sequences appear in this sample, roughly 15% of them only once. Roughly 25% of the sample goes to the ten largest clones.

These data also formed part of another study, on T cells in Graves' hyperthyroidism and ophthalmopathy.

The specimen was peripheral blood mononuclear cells (PBMCs), collected at new diagnosis, from a patient treated with antithyroid drugs. The receptors were sampled from a woman in her forties or fifties with Graves disease. Donor details come from another sample of the same person, matched by shared clones.

There are many counts of this clonotype. The chain uses TRBV2 and TRBJ2-5; 10 bases fit TRBD2. J lost 2 bases, V lost 5 bases, and 8 bases had no gene match. The CDR3 covers 16 residues. Per germline, CDR1 SNHLY and CDR2 FYNNEI. The CDR3 sequence is CASSPGLAGVQETQYF. Written as DNA, the CDR3 is TGTGCCAGCAGTCCTGGGCTAGCGGGGGTACAAGAGACCCAGTACTTC. Variable domain in full (rest from reference TRBV2 and TRBJ2-5): EPEVTQTPSHQVTQMGQEVILRCVPISNHLYFYWYRQILGQKVEFLVSFYNNEISEKSEIFDDQFSVERPDGSNFTLKIRSTKLEDSAMYFCASSPGLAGVQETQYFGPGTRLLVL.

This clonotype was detected only a few times. This chain joins TRBV30 and TRBJ1-5, with 7 bases identical to TRBD1. Looked up from germline, CDR1 is GTSNPN and CDR2 is SVGIG (reference sequence). This CDR3 spans 14 amino acids. Unmatched junction bases numbered 8, after V lost 5 bases and J lost 4 bases. CDR3 DNA: TGTGCCTGGTCGCCCGGGACAGATAATCAGCCCCAGCATTTT. Amino acid sequence: CAWSPGTDNQPQHF.

V and J are TRBV7-9 and TRBJ1-3, with D maybe TRBD1 (5 bases). This CDR3 spans 17 amino acids. Germline CDR1 is SEHNR and CDR2 is FQNEAQ (reference sequence). Trimming stripped 7 bases from V and 0 bases from J, with 19 bases between. The CDR3 DNA follows: TGTGCCAGCAACCCCGCAGTAGGGGCCGTCTCTGGAAACACCATATATTTT. The encoded protein is CASNPAVGAVSGNTIYF.

This clonotype was seen a handful of times. This chain connects TRBV19 to TRBJ2-7, with D tentatively TRBD1 or TRBD2 (6 bases each). V was shortened by 5 bases and J by 0 bases, with 14 bases between the two germline ends. The CDR3 is made up of 15 amino acids. From germline, CDR1 is LNHDA and CDR2 SQIVND (reference sequence). The CDR3 bases are TGTGCCAGTAGTGTAGGGGGGAGAAGCTCCTACGAGCAGTACTTC. Translated: CASSVGGRSSYEQYF.

As for this clonotype: A much larger clone sits a single nucleotide away, making a read error possible. The chain combines TRBV11-1 with TRBJ1-1; unclear D gene. Germline V gene data show CDR1 as SGHAT and CDR2 as FQDESV (reference sequence). The CDR3 contains 13 residues. V was pared by 2 bases and J by 3 bases, with 7 bases between. The CDR3 here is CASSLKADTEAFF. CDR3 nucleotides: TGTGCCAGCAGCTTAAAGGCGGACACTGAAGCTTTCTTT.

In this sample, this clonotype turned up many times. V and J are TRBV3-1 and TRBJ1-2; no definite D call. From germline, CDR1 is LGHDT and CDR2 YNNKEL (reference sequence). V lost 3 bases, J lost 6 bases, and 11 bases lay in between. The CDR3 length is 13 residues. CDR3 protein: CASSHQTTNGYTF. CDR3 DNA: TGTGCCAGCAGCCATCAGACTACCAATGGCTACACCTTC.

This clonotype was counted a few times. The rearrangement links TRBV7-8 to TRBJ1-4, with TRBD1 matching over 7 bases. V shed 5 bases, J shed 4 bases, and the junction held 7 bases outside the gene matches. The CDR3 sequence is 15 residues long. Per the germline V gene, CDR1 is SGHVS and CDR2 is FQNEAQ. The CDR3 bases are TGTGCCAGCAGCCACCTTGGGGACAGTAATGAAAAACTGTTTTTT. Translation: CASSHLGDSNEKLFF. Supplemented by reference TRBV7-8 and TRBJ1-4, the full variable domain reads GAGVSQSPRYKVAKRGQDVALRCDPISGHVSLFWYQQALGQGPEFLTYFQNEAQLDKSGLPSDRFFAERPEGSVSTLKIQRTQQEDSAVYLCASSHLGDSNEKLFFGSGTQLSVL.

This clonotype came up a few times. The rearrangement links TRBV30 to TRBJ1-2; D ambiguous. Trimming left V 4 bases short and J 7 bases short, with 10 bases between. There are 11 residues in the CDR3. The germline gives CDR1 GTSNPN, CDR2 SVGIG (reference sequence). In DNA form, the CDR3 reads TGTGCCTGGAACGGGGATTTTGGCTACACCTTC. This encodes CAWNGDFGYTF. Drawing the rest from reference TRBV30 and TRBJ1-2, the complete variable domain is SQTIHQWPATLVQPVGSPLSLECTVEGTSNPNLYWYRQAAGRGLQLLFYSVGIGQISSEVPQNLSASRPQDRQFILSSKKLLLSDSGFYLCAWNGDFGYTFGSGTRLTVV.